This T cell receptor (beta chain) comes out of a study of blood T cell repertoires in COVID-19. Study background: Nucleic acid was either cDNA or gDNA, and it came from T cells, B-cell-depleted T cells, or PBMCs.

Per the authors' pipeline: From reference gene primer amplification, estimates of nucleated cell counts were derived. Here immunoSEQ multiplex PCR was the method, and the copy in TCRdb shows in-frame clones only, minus some. D and trimming were read from the DNA, whereas the V and J calls and clone size are those reported in that table. The sample contains about 88,000 clones, 85% of which appear only once. Trimming shortened V by 6 bases and J by 2 bases, and 14 bases separated the two germline ends. Germline CDR1 reads LNHDA; CDR2 reads SQIVND (reference sequence). The CDR3 loop spans 15 amino acids.

V gene TRBV19 combines with J gene TRBJ2-1, with TRBD1 as a possible D gene (6 bases). Sequencing was performed on peripheral blood. This clonotype was sampled from a woman in her sixties or seventies with acute or convalescent COVID-19. CDR3 DNA sequence: TGTGCCAGTAGCTTTCAGGGGAACACCTACAATGAGCAGTTCTTC. Amino acids: CASSFQGNTYNEQFF.